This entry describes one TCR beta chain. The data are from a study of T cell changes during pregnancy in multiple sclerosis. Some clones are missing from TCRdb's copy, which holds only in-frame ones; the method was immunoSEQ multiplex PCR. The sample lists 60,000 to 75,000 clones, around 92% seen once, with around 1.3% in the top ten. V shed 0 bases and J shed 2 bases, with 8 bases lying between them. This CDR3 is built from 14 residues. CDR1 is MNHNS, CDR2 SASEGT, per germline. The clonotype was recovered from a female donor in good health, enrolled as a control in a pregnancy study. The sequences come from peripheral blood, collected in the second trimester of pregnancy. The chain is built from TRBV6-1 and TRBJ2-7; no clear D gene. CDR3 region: CASSEAPEPYEQYF. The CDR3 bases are TGTGCCAGCAGTGAAGCGCCGGAGCCCTACGAGCAGTACTTC.